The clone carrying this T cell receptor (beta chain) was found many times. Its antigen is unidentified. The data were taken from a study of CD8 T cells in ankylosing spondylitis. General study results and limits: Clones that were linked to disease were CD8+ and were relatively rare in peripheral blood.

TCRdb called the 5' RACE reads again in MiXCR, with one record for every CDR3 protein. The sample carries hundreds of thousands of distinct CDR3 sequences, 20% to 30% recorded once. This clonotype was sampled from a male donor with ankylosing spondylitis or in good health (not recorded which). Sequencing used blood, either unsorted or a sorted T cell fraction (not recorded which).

CDR3: CASSLFAGEFNEQFF. The CDR3 DNA follows: TGTGCCAGCAGCTTATTCGCGGGAGAGTTTAATGAGCAGTTCTTC. This chain connects TRBV7-3 to TRBJ2-1; 7 bases map to TRBD2. The germline gives CDR1 SGHTA, CDR2 FQGTGA. J gave up 7 bases and V 2 bases, and 8 bases lay outside the gene matches. The CDR3 totals 15 residues.